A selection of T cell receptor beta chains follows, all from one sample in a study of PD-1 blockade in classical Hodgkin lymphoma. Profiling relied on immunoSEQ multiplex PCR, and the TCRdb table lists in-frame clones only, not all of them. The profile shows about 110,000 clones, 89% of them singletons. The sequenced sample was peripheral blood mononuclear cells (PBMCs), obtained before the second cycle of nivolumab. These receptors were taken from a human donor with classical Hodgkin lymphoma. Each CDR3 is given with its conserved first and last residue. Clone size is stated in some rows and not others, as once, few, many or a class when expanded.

CDR3: CASSVGMPSYEQYF
size: .
J: TRBJ2-7
V: TRBV6-5

CDR3: CASSLVWSGSSSYNEQFF
size: .
J: TRBJ2-1
V: TRBV7-9

CDR3: CASSPRQGAGNEQFF
size: .
J: TRBJ2-1
V: TRBV5-1

CDR3: CASSLDRGRDGYTF
size: .
J: TRBJ1-2
V: TRBV5-1

CDR3: CASSPRPGGGTYNEQFF
size: .
J: TRBJ2-1
V: TRBV27

CDR3: CASSYSAQGRAEQYF
size: .
J: TRBJ2-7
V: TRBV6-5

CDR3: CASSPAHGASIEAFF
size: .
J: TRBJ1-1
V: TRBV18

CDR3: CANGAGNTIYF
size: .
J: TRBJ1-3
V: TRBV6-1

CDR3: CASSLEVGQPQHF
size: .
J: TRBJ1-5
V: TRBV7-2

CDR3: CAWGRATEAFF
size: few
J: TRBJ1-1
V: TRBV30

CDR3: CASSQVGQGQSWSYEQYF
size: .
J: TRBJ2-7
V: TRBV4-1

CDR3: CASVGQGKYNEQFF
size: once
J: TRBJ2-1
V: TRBV7-2

CDR3: CASSISGARSYEQYF
size: .
J: TRBJ2-7
V: TRBV19

CDR3: CASSHERGGYEQYF
size: .
J: TRBJ2-7
V: TRBV6-5

CDR3: CASSLTGGTEAFF
size: once
J: TRBJ1-1
V: TRBV6-5

CDR3: CASSLTGTYGYTF
size: .
J: TRBJ1-2
V: TRBV6-6

CDR3: CATREGASYEQYF
size: .
J: TRBJ2-7
V: TRBV25-1

CDR3: CAWSMGRQAFF
size: few
J: TRBJ1-1
V: TRBV30

CDR3: CASSPTRDRVNTEAFF
size: .
J: TRBJ1-1
V: TRBV5-5

CDR3: CSVGGSNEQFF
size: .
J: TRBJ2-1
V: TRBV29-1

CDR3: CASSALGAPNEKLFF
size: .
J: TRBJ1-4
V: TRBV2

CDR3: CASNADSLTEAFF
size: .
J: TRBJ1-1
V: TRBV7-9

CDR3: CASSQDWLGEQFF
size: .
J: TRBJ2-1
V: TRBV7-9

CDR3: CASSSDGSSYNEQFF
size: .
J: TRBJ2-1
V: TRBV5-8

CDR3: CASSQTKGLPNYEQYF
size: .
J: TRBJ2-7
V: TRBV4-1

CDR3: CASRVLGDSYNEQFF
size: .
J: TRBJ2-1
V: TRBV2

CDR3: CATGRQGADTQYF
size: .
J: TRBJ2-3
V: TRBV2

CDR3: CASSLVWVGAVDTQYF
size: .
J: TRBJ2-3
V: TRBV5-4

CDR3: CASSFLQGWQPQHF
size: .
J: TRBJ1-5
V: TRBV6-5

CDR3: CASSEGEGQGLAKNIQYF
size: .
J: TRBJ2-4
V: TRBV6-1

CDR3: CASSPGTSGNGLGDTQYF
size: .
J: TRBJ2-3
V: TRBV5-4

CDR3: CSVEGAPSQETQYF
size: .
J: TRBJ2-5
V: TRBV29-1

CDR3: CASSAGLAGGPVGNEQFF
size: .
J: TRBJ2-1
V: TRBV6-1

CDR3: CASSSNSGSNEQYF
size: .
J: TRBJ2-7
V: TRBV5-1

CDR3: CASSLVVTAVHEQYF
size: .
J: TRBJ2-7
V: TRBV7-9

CDR3: CASSLVPDSNSGANVLTF
size: .
J: TRBJ2-6
V: TRBV4-2

CDR3: CASSPGPTGELFF
size: .
J: TRBJ2-2
V: TRBV19

CDR3: CASSLSVNYEQYF
size: .
J: TRBJ2-7
V: TRBV7-2

CDR3: CASSMAPSYGYTF
size: .
J: TRBJ1-2
V: TRBV19

CDR3: CASSYSGNQETQYF
size: .
J: TRBJ2-5
V: TRBV6-6

CDR3: CASSSTGVSGNTIYF
size: once
J: TRBJ1-3
V: TRBV5-1

CDR3: CASSPQWGDYGYTF
size: .
J: TRBJ1-2
V: TRBV5-6

CDR3: CASSARLAGGPVGEQYF
size: .
J: TRBJ2-7
V: TRBV7-9

CDR3: CASSLGTKNTGELFF
size: .
J: TRBJ2-2
V: TRBV7-9

CDR3: CASSHTRQWFEAFF
size: .
J: TRBJ1-1
V: TRBV4-1

CDR3: CASDRDSTRRDEQFF
size: .
J: TRBJ2-1
V: TRBV25-1

CDR3: CASSLGGGTYEQYF
size: .
J: TRBJ2-7
V: TRBV5-1

CDR3: CASSYRGGGQDEQYF
size: .
J: TRBJ2-7
V: TRBV6-5

CDR3: CASSSLTSGRRDNEQFF
size: .
J: TRBJ2-1
V: TRBV9

CDR3: CASSLPGRDYEQYF
size: .
J: TRBJ2-7
V: TRBV11-2

CDR3: CASSRRQGAIAKNIQYF
size: .
J: TRBJ2-4
V: TRBV27

CDR3: CASSLGAGTYEQYF
size: once
J: TRBJ2-7
V: TRBV5-6

CDR3: CASSQGHGTSSYEQYF
size: .
J: TRBJ2-7
V: TRBV4-2

CDR3: CASSSAGLRETQYF
size: .
J: TRBJ2-5
V: TRBV7-7